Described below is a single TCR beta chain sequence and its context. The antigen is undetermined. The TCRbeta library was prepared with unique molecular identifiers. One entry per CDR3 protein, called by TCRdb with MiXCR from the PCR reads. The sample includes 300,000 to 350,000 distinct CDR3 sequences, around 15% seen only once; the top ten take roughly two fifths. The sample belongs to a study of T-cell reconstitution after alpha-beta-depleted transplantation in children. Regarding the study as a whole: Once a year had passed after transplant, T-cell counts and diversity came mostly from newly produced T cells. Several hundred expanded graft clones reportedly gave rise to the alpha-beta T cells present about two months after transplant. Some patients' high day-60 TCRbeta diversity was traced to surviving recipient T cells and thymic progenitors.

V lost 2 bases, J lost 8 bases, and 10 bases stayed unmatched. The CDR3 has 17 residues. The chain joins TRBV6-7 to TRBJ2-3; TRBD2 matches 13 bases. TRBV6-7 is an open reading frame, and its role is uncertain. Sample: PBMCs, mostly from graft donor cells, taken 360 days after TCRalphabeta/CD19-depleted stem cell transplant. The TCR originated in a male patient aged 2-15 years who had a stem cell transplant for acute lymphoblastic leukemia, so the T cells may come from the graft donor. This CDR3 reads CASSYIALAGGGVTQYF. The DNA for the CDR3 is TGTGCCAGCAGTTACATCGCACTAGCGGGAGGGGGGGTTACGCAGTATTTT.